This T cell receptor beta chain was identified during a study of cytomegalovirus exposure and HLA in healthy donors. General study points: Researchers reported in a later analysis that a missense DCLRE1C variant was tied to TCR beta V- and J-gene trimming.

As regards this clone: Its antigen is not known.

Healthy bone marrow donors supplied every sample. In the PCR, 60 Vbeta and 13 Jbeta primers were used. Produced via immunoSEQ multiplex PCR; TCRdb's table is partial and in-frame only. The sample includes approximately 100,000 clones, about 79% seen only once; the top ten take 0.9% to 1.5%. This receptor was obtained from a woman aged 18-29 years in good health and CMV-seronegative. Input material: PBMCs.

This chain's CDR3 is CASSLRVPSGRLYEQYF. The CDR3 DNA reads as TGTGCCAGCAGTTTAAGGGTTCCTAGCGGGCGATTATACGAGCAGTACTTC. The chain employs TRBV27 and TRBJ2-7; TRBD2 agrees at 8 bases. The germline gives CDR1 MNHEY, CDR2 SMNVEV (reference sequence). V trimming: 2 bases; J trimming: 4 bases; junction bases outside the gene matches: 13. The CDR3 contains 17 residues.